The 11 T cell receptor beta chains presented below share a single source sample, sequenced in a study of cytomegalovirus exposure and HLA in healthy donors listed by TCRdb under 2017. To prepare the library, the immunoSEQ multiplex PCR assay was applied. For the multiplex PCR, a mixture combining 60 forward primers for TCR Vbeta segments and 13 reverse primers for TCR Jbeta segments was used. In TCRdb, the immuneACCESS table is reduced to in-frame sequences with V and J assigned. These tables do not hold every clone; where another copy was compared, an unresolved V gene accounts for under half, and the others remain unexplained. For this sample the table gives 140,000 or so clones, of which more than 75% were detected only once. In total, the top ten clones hold about 2.4% of the sample. The source material was PBMCs. These receptor sequences come from a woman aged 18-29 years in good health and CMV-seropositive.

V gene TRBV9 combines with J gene TRBJ2-7; possibly TRBD2 for D (6 bases). Trimming left V 3 bases short and J 2 bases short, with 12 bases between. Looked up from germline, CDR1 is SGDLS and CDR2 is YYNGEE. This CDR3 comprises 14 residues. CDR3: CASSDRDSTYEQYF. DNA of the CDR3: TGTGCCAGCAGCGACCGGGACTCTACCTACGAGCAGTACTTC.

This rearrangement joins TRBV10-3 to TRBJ2-5; 7 bases line up with TRBD1. Germline trimming cut 0 bases from V and 1 base from J; bases unmatched to any gene: 5. CDR3 length equals 16 residues. CDR1 is ENHRY and CDR2 is SYGVKD in the germline V gene. The CDR3 nucleotides read TGTGCCATCAGTGAGTCACTGACAGGGCCCCAAGAGACCCAGTACTTC. It is translated as CAISESLTGPQETQYF.

The chain is built from TRBV14 and TRBJ2-7; 8 nucleotides agree with TRBD1. This CDR3 has 19 amino acids. The germline V gene encodes CDR1 SGHDN and CDR2 FVKESK. J lost 2 bases, V lost 3 bases, and 18 bases had no gene match. CDR3 loop: CASSHRTGLVRDRPYEQYF. CDR3 DNA: TGTGCCAGCAGCCACCGAACGGGATTGGTCCGGGACAGGCCCTACGAGCAGTACTTC.

The gene calls are TRBV10-1 and TRBJ2-5; D might be TRBD2 (6 bases). V lost 2 bases and J lost 0, with 16 bases in between. This CDR3 spans 17 amino acids. The germline gives CDR1 WNHNN, CDR2 SYGVQD (reference sequence). The CDR3 DNA sequence: TGCGCCAGCAGTGAGCTGGGAGGCCCACATGACCAAGAGACCCAGTACTTC. Translation: CASSELGGPHDQETQYF.

The table lists this clone with a count of one. The chain links TRBV6-5 to TRBJ1-1; weak D call: TRBD1 (5 bases). V lost 6 bases and J 4 bases, leaving 12 bases between the germline ends. This CDR3 is built from 13 residues. Germline V gene data show CDR1 as MNHEY and CDR2 as SVGAGI. The CDR3 reads CASRPGSRTEAFF. The CDR3, as DNA: TGTGCCAGCAGGCCAGGGTCCCGCACTGAAGCTTTCTTT.

This clone showed up just a few times. The rearrangement links TRBV19 to TRBJ1-6, with D maybe TRBD1 (6 bases). This CDR3 is built from 15 residues. Germline loops: CDR1 LNHDA, CDR2 SQIVND (reference sequence). V gave up 6 bases and J gave up 0 bases, with 9 bases separating them. The CDR3 loop reads CASRDRSSYNSPLHF. The CDR3, as DNA: TGTGCCAGTAGGGACAGAAGCTCCTATAATTCACCCCTCCACTTT.

This chain connects TRBV7-8 to TRBJ1-5; perhaps TRBD1 as D (5 bases). Germline values: CDR1 SGHVS, CDR2 FQNEAQ. The CDR3 is 14 residues long. Trimming cost V 5 bases and J 6 bases, with 14 bases left between them. CDR3 protein: CASSRRGRAQPQHF. CDR3 DNA sequence: TGTGCCAGCAGCCGTCGGGGGAGGGCTCAGCCCCAGCATTTT.

The V gene is TRBV7-8, the J gene TRBJ1-3; possibly TRBD1 for D (5 bases). The CDR3 extends over 17 amino acids. The V end lost 2 bases, the J end lost 0 bases, and 14 bases lay between the germline ends. Germline CDR1 is SGHVS and CDR2 is FQNEAQ. CDR3 sequence: CASSLLTQASSGNTIYF. Here the CDR3 DNA reads TGTGCCAGCAGCTTACTTACACAGGCGAGCTCTGGAAACACCATATATTTT.

CDR3 loop: CASSMWGRGGQPQHF. In DNA form, the CDR3 reads TGTGCCAGTAGTATGTGGGGCCGGGGGGGACAGCCCCAGCATTTT. This chain uses TRBV19 with TRBJ1-5, with D possibly being TRBD1 (5 bases). The CDR3 is 15 amino acids. V gave up 3 bases and J gave up 7 bases, with 16 bases separating them. In germline, CDR1 is LNHDA, CDR2 SQIVND (reference sequence). Full variable domain (outside the CDR3, taken from reference TRBV19 and TRBJ1-5): DGGITQSPKYLFRKEGQNVTLSCEQNLNHDAMYWYRQDPGQGLRLIYYSQIVNDFQKGDIAEGYSVSREKKESFPLTVTSAQKNPTAFYLCASSMWGRGGQPQHFGDGTRLSIL.

This chain links TRBV4-2 with TRBJ1-1; the match to TRBD1 covers 7 bases. The CDR3 has 15 amino acids. CDR1 and CDR2 from the germline V gene are LGHNA and YNFKEQ. V was pared by 3 bases and J by 10 bases, with 14 bases of the junction left unmatched. CDR3 nucleotides: TGTGCCAGCAGCCAGGGGGGACAGTCTCACCCGGCAGCTTTCTTT. Its translation is CASSQGGQSHPAAFF.

This clone was seen just once. The CDR3 here is CASSILSLATNEKLFF. The CDR3 DNA follows: TGTGCCAGTAGTATACTCAGTCTCGCAACTAATGAAAAACTGTTTTTT. The rearrangement joins TRBV19 to TRBJ1-4; the D is unclear. Trimming left V 2 bases short and J 0 bases short, with 10 bases between. This CDR3 has 16 amino acids. The germline V gene has CDR1 LNHDA and CDR2 SQIVND (reference sequence).